This T cell receptor beta chain was identified during a study of low-dose radiotherapy and immunotherapy resistance in tumors. Study summary: Cohort 2 received 1 Gy per fraction every two weeks, totaling 13 Gy over 26 weeks. Both drugs were delivered intravenously to patients (nivolumab 240 mg every two weeks and ipilimumab 1 mg/kg every six weeks).

This clonotype was counted ten times or more. This CDR3 is 16 amino acids long. Germline CDR1 is LGHDT and CDR2 is YNNKEL (reference sequence). V was cut by 4 bases and J by 0 bases, with 14 bases left in between. As for time point: after trial treatment. Treatment described: LDRT plus nivolumab, ipilimumab, low-dose cyclophosphamide and aspirin (RACIN trial). Along with nivolumab and ipilimumab, donors received aspirin, low-dose cyclophosphamide and low-dose radiotherapy. TRAV- and TRBV-specific primers were used for first-strand cDNA, which covered alpha and beta chains. TCR amplification used 15 to 20 PCR cycles, a constant-region primer and a V-primer adapter. A single record per CDR3 protein comes from TCRdb applying MiXCR to the reads. The data contain 75,000 to 95,000 distinct CDR3 sequences, approximately 22% of them singletons.

The chain links TRBV3-1 to TRBJ2-3, with D perhaps matching TRBD1 or TRBD2 (6 bases each). The sequence came from a female donor with ovarian cancer. Specimen: PBMCs, collected after low-dose radiotherapy plus immunotherapy. CDR3 DNA: TGTGCCAGCAGCCGAACCCTAGGGGGGAGCACAGATACGCAGTATTTT. It encodes CASSRTLGGSTDTQYF.